The 13 T cell receptor beta chains listed next were all sequenced from one sample in a study of Graves' ophthalmopathy and Graves' hyperthyroidism. Amplification of the TCR beta CDR3 regions used RNA transcripts (as template). The authors performed first-round RT-PCR with HTBI primers and then a second-round multiplex PCR. TCRdb reanalysed the multiplex PCR reads using MiXCR and keeps one entry per CDR3 protein. Among 350,000 to 400,000 distinct CDR3 sequences, 18% were seen once, and the ten largest hold roughly 1.5%. The sequenced sample consisted of peripheral blood. The receptors were gathered from a woman between 18 and 29 years old with Graves' ophthalmopathy.

The rearrangement uses TRBV6-5 and TRBJ2-5; 9 bases match TRBD2. After removal of 0 bases from V and 7 bases from J, the junction contained 6 bases not matched to a gene. The CDR3 is made up of 15 amino acids. Germline V CDR1 and CDR2: MNHEY, SVGAGI. CDR3 loop: CASSYSASGDRTQYF. The CDR3, as DNA: TGTGCCAGCAGTTACTCGGCTAGCGGGGATAGGACCCAGTACTTC.

This clonotype was found many times. A read error may account for a junction end that differs from germline. The chain employs TRBV5-5 and TRBJ1-1; 8 bases line up with TRBD1. Looked up from germline, CDR1 is SGHKS and CDR2 is YYEKEE (reference sequence). The CDR3 sequence is 15 residues long. The CDR3 bases are TGTGCCAGCAGCTTAGGACAGGGAATGAATACTGAAGCTTTCTTT. Its translation: CASSLGQGMNTEAFF.

V usage is TRBV6-1 and J usage is TRBJ2-7; D is undetermined. CDR1 MNHNS and CDR2 SASEGT come from the germline V gene. V was clipped by 7 bases and J by 1 base, with 11 bases between them. The length of the CDR3 is 13 residues. The CDR3 DNA is TGTGCCAGCATGAGGTATGCATCCTACGAGCAGTACTTC. It specifies CASMRYASYEQYF.

The rearrangement links TRBV11-1 to TRBJ1-2; D may be TRBD1 (5 bases). The CDR3 covers 16 residues. The V end lost 1 base, the J end lost 6 bases, and 18 bases lay between the germline ends. Germline CDR1 is SGHAT and CDR2 is FQDESV (reference sequence). CDR3: CASSLELGVRLNGYTF. The CDR3 nucleotides read TGTGCCAGCAGCTTAGAGTTGGGGGTTAGATTGAATGGCTACACCTTC. Complete variable domain (other parts from reference TRBV11-1 and TRBJ1-2): EAEVAQSPRYKITEKSQAVAFWCDPISGHATLYWYRQILGQGPELLVQFQDESVVDDSQLPKDRFSAERLKGVDSTLKIQPAELGDSAMYLCASSLELGVRLNGYTFGSGTRLTVV.

This clonotype has ten or more counts. The gene calls are TRBV12-3 or TRBV12-4 and TRBJ1-5; D is ambiguous. This CDR3 is 16 amino acids long. V was pared by 5 bases and J by 7 bases, with 21 bases between. The CDR3 here is CASSPPASTGKQPQHF. The CDR3 bases are TGTGCCAGCAGTCCACCAGCCTCGACCGGGAAGCAGCCCCAGCATTTT.

This sequence joins TRBV7-9 and TRBJ1-2; D perhaps matches TRBD1 (5 bases). The ends were cut back, 5 bases at V and 5 bases at J, with 12 bases in the middle. This CDR3 comprises 13 residues. Germline CDR1 reads SEHNR; CDR2 reads FQNEAQ (reference sequence). The CDR3, as DNA: TGTGCCAGCAGCCAGGGATCTCAGTATGGCTACACCTTC. This gives the protein CASSQGSQYGYTF. The full variable domain, rest sourced from reference TRBV7-9 and TRBJ1-2, is DTGVSQNPRHKITKRGQNVTFRCDPISEHNRLYWYRQTLGQGPEFLTYFQNEAQLEKSRLLSDRFSAERPKGSFSTLEIQRTEQGDSAMYLCASSQGSQYGYTFGSGTRLTVV.

This clonotype was seen repeatedly, ten times or more. This chain joins TRBV11-2 and TRBJ2-7; D possibly corresponds to TRBD2 (5 bases). Germline CDR1 reads SGHAT; CDR2 reads FQNNGV. Trimming shortened V by 1 base and J by 1 base, and 11 bases separated the two germline ends. The CDR3 sequence is 15 residues long. This chain's CDR3 is CASSLVDYRSYEQYF. CDR3 nucleotide sequence: TGTGCCAGCAGCTTAGTCGACTATAGGTCCTACGAGCAGTACTTC. The full variable domain, its missing parts supplied by reference TRBV11-2 and TRBJ2-7, is EAGVAQSPRYKIIEKRQSVAFWCNPISGHATLYWYQQILGQGPKLLIQFQNNGVVDDSQLPKDRFSAERLKGVDSTLKIQPAKLEDSAVYLCASSLVDYRSYEQYFGPGTRLTVT.

This chain links TRBV10-3 with TRBJ1-2; D is undetermined. The CDR3 extends over 15 amino acids. Per germline, CDR1 ENHRY and CDR2 SYGVKD. Between the trimmed V and J ends, which lost 2 bases and 1 base, there was a span of 11 bases. CDR3 sequence reads: CAISERQSSNYGYTF. Here the CDR3 DNA reads TGTGCCATCAGTGAGAGACAATCAAGTAACTATGGCTACACCTTC.

The chain employs TRBV30 and TRBJ1-5; 8 bases are shared with TRBD1. The CDR3 covers 14 residues. Germline V gives CDR1 GTSNPN, CDR2 SVGIG (reference sequence). V shed 2 bases and J 7 bases; nucleotides not matched to a gene: 7. The DNA of the CDR3 is TGTGCCTGGAGTACCGGGACAGGCGACCAGCCCCAGCATTTT. This encodes CAWSTGTGDQPQHF.

This clonotype was seen repeatedly, ten times or more. The conserved closing phenylalanine or tryptophan is absent in this CDR3, likely reflecting a read error. The CDR3 coding sequence is TGTGCCAGCAGCTTAGACAGGGGTACTGAAGCTTTCCTT. This gives the protein CASSLDRGTEAFL. This chain connects TRBV7-2 to TRBJ1-1, with 7 bases matching TRBD1. CDR1 is SGHTA, CDR2 FQGNSA, per germline. After removal of 1 base from V and 5 bases from J, the junction contained 1 base not matched to a gene. The CDR3 loop spans 13 amino acids.

This clonotype has a count of ten or more. At one boundary the junction diverges from the germline segment, which might be a read error. The chain links TRBV30 to TRBJ2-5; no clear D. There are 13 residues in the CDR3. The germline gives CDR1 GTSNPN, CDR2 SVGIG (reference sequence). CDR3: CAWSEGPQGTQYF. The CDR3 DNA reads TGTGCCTGGAGTGAGGGCCCCCAAGGGACCCAGTACTTC.

This clonotype was counted many times. This rearrangement joins TRBV20-1 to TRBJ2-5, with D unclear. The CDR3 is made up of 13 amino acids. In germline, CDR1 is DFQATT, CDR2 SNEGSKA (reference sequence). Trimming left V 2 bases short and J 0 bases short, with 7 bases between. The CDR3 loop reads CSARLQYQETQYF. The CDR3 DNA is TGCAGTGCTAGACTGCAGTACCAAGAGACCCAGTACTTC.

V and J are TRBV12-3 or TRBV12-4 and TRBJ2-2; 9 bases line up with TRBD2. J gave up 5 bases and V 7 bases, and 11 bases lay outside the gene matches. The CDR3 sequence is 16 residues long. DNA for the CDR3: TGTGCCAGCACCGCATTAGCGGGAGAAAGGACCGGGGAGCTGTTTTTT. It codes for CASTALAGERTGELFF.